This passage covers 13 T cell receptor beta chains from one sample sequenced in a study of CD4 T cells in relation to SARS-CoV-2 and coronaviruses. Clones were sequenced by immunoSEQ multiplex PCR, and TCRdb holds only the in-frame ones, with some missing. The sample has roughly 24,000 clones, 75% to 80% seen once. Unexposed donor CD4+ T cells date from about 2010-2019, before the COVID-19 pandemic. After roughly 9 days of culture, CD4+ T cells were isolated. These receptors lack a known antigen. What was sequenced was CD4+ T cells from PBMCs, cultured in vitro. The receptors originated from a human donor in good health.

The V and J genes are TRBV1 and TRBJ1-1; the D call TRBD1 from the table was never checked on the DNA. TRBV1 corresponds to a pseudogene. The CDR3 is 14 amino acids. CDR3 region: CTSSFTDLNTEAFF. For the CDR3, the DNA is TGCACCAGCAGCTTTACAGATCTGAACACTGAAGCTTTCTTT.

The DNA for the CDR3 is TGTGCCAGCAGCTTTAGGGGGGGACAGGGGTCTTATGGCTACACCTTC. This sequence encodes CASSFRGGQGSYGYTF. The chain has TRBV7-9 and TRBJ1-2; 10 nucleotides line up with TRBD1. The germline V gene has CDR1 SEHNR and CDR2 FQNEAQ (reference sequence). After removal of 3 bases from V and 5 bases from J, the junction contained 9 bases not matched to a gene. The CDR3 runs to 16 residues.

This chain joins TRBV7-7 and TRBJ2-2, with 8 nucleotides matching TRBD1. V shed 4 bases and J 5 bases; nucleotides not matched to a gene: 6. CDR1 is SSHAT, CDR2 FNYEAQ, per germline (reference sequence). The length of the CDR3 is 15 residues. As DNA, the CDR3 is TGTGCCAGCAGCTCCCGGACAGGGATGACCGGGGAGCTGTTTTTT. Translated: CASSSRTGMTGELFF.

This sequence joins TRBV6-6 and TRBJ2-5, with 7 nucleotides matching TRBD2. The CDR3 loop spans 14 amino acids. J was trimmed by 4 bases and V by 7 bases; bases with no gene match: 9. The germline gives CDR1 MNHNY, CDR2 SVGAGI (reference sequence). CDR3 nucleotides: TGTGCCAGCAAGCCACCGGGGGGTACAGAGACCCAGTACTTC. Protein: CASKPPGGTETQYF.

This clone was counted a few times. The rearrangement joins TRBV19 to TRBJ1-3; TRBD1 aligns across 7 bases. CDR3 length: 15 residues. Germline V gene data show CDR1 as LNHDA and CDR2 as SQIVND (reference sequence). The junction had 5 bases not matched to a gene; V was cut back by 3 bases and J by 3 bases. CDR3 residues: CASSIQGGDGNTIYF. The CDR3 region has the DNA TGTGCCAGTAGTATTCAGGGGGGCGATGGAAACACCATATATTTT.

Here the CDR3 DNA reads TGCGCCAGCAGCTTGGGCGGGGGCCCCTACAATGAGCAGTTCTTC. Translation: CASSLGGGPYNEQFF. The chain uses TRBV5-1 and TRBJ2-1; D is perhaps TRBD2 (7 bases). The CDR3 extends over 15 amino acids. Between the trimmed V and J ends, which lost 0 bases and 2 bases, there was a span of 9 bases. Germline CDR1 and CDR2: SGHRS and YFSETQ. Variable domain in full (rest from reference TRBV5-1 and TRBJ2-1): KAGVTQTPRYLIKTRGQQVTLSCSPISGHRSVSWYQQTPGQGLQFLFEYFSETQRNKGNFPGRFSGRQFSNSRSEMNVSTLELGDSALYLCASSLGGGPYNEQFFGPGTRLTVL.

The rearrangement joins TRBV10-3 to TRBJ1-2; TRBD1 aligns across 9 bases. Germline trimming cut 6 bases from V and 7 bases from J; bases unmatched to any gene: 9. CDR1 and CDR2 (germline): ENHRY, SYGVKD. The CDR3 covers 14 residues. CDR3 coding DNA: TGTGCCATCAGCCGGGGACAGGGATCTTCTGGCTACACCTTC. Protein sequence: CAISRGQGSSGYTF.

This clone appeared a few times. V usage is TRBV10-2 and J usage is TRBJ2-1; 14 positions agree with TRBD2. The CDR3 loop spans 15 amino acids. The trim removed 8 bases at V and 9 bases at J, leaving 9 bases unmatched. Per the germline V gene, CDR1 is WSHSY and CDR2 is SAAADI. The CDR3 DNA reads TGCGCCAGCGGGGGGACTAGCGGGAGTTTGGGTGAGCAGTTCTTC. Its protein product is CASGGTSGSLGEQFF.

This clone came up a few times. CDR3 DNA: TGCGCCAGCAGCTTGGCCGGGGATACCGATACGCAGTATTTT. Protein sequence: CASSLAGDTDTQYF. This chain connects TRBV5-1 to TRBJ2-3; D possibly corresponds to TRBD2 (5 bases). V lost 0 bases and J 6 bases, leaving 11 bases between the germline ends. The CDR3 is made up of 14 amino acids. Looked up from germline, CDR1 is SGHRS and CDR2 is YFSETQ.

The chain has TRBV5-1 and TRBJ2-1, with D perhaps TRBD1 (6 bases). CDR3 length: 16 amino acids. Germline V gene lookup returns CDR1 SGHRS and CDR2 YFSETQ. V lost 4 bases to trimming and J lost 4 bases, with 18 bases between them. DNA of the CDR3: TGCGCCAGCAGCGACACCGGGACACAGAGATACAATGAGCAGTTCTTC. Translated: CASSDTGTQRYNEQFF.

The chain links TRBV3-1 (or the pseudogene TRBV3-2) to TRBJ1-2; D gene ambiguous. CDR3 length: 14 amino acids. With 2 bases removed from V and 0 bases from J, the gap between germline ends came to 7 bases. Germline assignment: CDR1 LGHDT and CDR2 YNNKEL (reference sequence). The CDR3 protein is CASSQTIANYGYTF. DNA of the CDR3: TGTGCCAGCAGCCAAACTATAGCTAACTATGGCTACACCTTC.

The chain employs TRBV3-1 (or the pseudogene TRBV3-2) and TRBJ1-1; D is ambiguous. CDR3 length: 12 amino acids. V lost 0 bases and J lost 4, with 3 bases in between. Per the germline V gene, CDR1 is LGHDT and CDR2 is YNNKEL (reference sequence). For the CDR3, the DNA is TGTGCCAGCAGCCAAGATAGCACTGAAGCTTTCTTT. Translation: CASSQDSTEAFF.

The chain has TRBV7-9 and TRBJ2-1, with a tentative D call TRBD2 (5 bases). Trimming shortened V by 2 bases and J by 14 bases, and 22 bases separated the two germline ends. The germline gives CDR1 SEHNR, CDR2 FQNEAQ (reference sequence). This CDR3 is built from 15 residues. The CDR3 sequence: CASSLSRLSRDREFF. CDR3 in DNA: TGTGCCAGCAGCTTAAGTCGGCTCTCCCGGGATCGGGAGTTCTTC.